The text below deals with one TCR beta chain. This receptor's antigen is unknown. The sample holds no much larger clone one base away, and base qualities are not on file. The data originate from a study of tumor-infiltrating lymphocytes in primary liver carcinoma (dated by TCRdb to the late 2010s). Background for the entire study: The five patients, three men and two women aged 30 to 69 years, had hepatocellular carcinoma (four) or combined HCC and intrahepatic cholangiocarcinoma (one). Tumors of the five patients were stage T1-T3 N0M0 with maximum diameters of about 4.2 to 11 cm. Samples yielded roughly 3.5 to 8 million productive TCRbeta reads; read depth did not differ significantly between tissue types. For each liver tumor, the study sampled five regions along with adjacent normal tissue and blood, and applied TCRbeta repertoire sequencing, expression microarrays and whole-exome sequencing. A total of 35 or so specimens from 5 patients, comprising approximately 25 tumor regions, 5 adjacent noncancerous liver tissues and 5 peripheral blood samples, were covered by TCRbeta repertoire sequencing. Technical replicate repertoires showed high reproducibility, with mean shared-clone rates around 0.9 and correlation coefficients above 0.98. Here is what the overall study found, with its caveats: With just a few patients in the study, the authors point out that the findings should be validated in a larger study. Only the TCR beta chain was sequenced, which likely underestimates true repertoire diversity because unpaired alpha chains were not captured. The top 250 clones made up a significantly larger repertoire fraction in tumors than in blood (p = 0.039). Pairs of tumor regions showed greater repertoire overlap (mean roughly 35%) than tumor-adjacent pairs (about 17%) or tumor-blood pairs (roughly 14%), which is consistent with antigen-driven expansion. Since the samples were bulk and unsorted, there was no way to compare CD4+ and CD8+ T cell repertoires.

Total RNA and DNA were co-extracted from about 20-30 mg of bulk tissue with the AllPrep DNA/RNA mini kit, without cell sorting. A few patients with histopathologically diagnosed primary liver carcinoma underwent surgical resection in China between late 2015 and March 2016. Patients had chronic HBV infection and were treatment-naive at sampling. Pieces of fresh tumor and adjacent tissue were cut in half, with one half kept in RNAlater at -80 degrees C and the other half sent for histology. Starting from 500 to 650 ng total RNA, TCRbeta-specific cDNA was produced by reverse transcription with a constant-region primer and ProtoScript II reverse transcriptase. Three nested multiplex PCR rounds, following a slightly modified ARM-PCR procedure, were used to build the TCRbeta libraries. The first two PCR rounds used multiplex TRBV1-TRBV30 forward primers with a Cbeta reverse primer, each for approximately 10 cycles. A final 25-cycle PCR with Deep VentR polymerase added sample barcodes and Illumina adapters. Before sequencing, amplicons of 200-500 bp were purified from gel using a QIAquick gel extraction kit. The TCRbeta amplicons were sequenced with 250-bp paired-end reads on an Illumina HiSeq 2500. On the authors' methods: To recover full CDR3 sequences, reads were quality-trimmed using Trimmomatic v0.33 and paired reads were then merged using FLASH v1.2.11. V, D and J germline segments were assigned to the rearranged TCRbeta sequences by MiGEC v1.2.1b. VDJtools v1.0.0 computed clonotype statistics and Shannon-Wiener diversity indices. Except for diversity analysis, only each sample's 250 most abundant clonotypes were used in subsequent analyses to reduce sampling bias. Using fastp at Q25 and MiXCR, TCRdb reprocessed the public reads and kept productive beta chains. All rows with the same CDR3 protein become a single entry with the most common DNA and genes. These V and J calls originate from TCRdb's pipeline instead of the authors' own analysis. The table for this sample lists about 120,000 distinct CDR3 sequences; about two thirds of them were counted only once. The ten largest clones capture 8% to 9% of the sample.

The germline V gene specifies MDHEN as CDR1 and SYDVKM as CDR2. V ends up 6 bases short and J 7 bases short, with an unmatched junction base count of 17. The CDR3 measures 17 amino acids from cysteine to phenylalanine. The entry retains the CDR3 DNA only, 51 bases that are in frame from base 1. Sequencing input: tumor-adjacent normal liver tissue. The TCR was taken from a woman aged 60-70 years with primary liver carcinoma and hepatitis B virus infection. The chain is assembled from TRBV28 and TRBJ2-2; TRBD2 matches 7 bases in the middle. The CDR3 in this case is CASRSLVGGPHIGELFF. The nucleotide sequence is given as TGTGCCAGCAGATCCCTAGTGGGAGGGCCACACATCGGGGAGCTGTTTTTT. The reference TRBV28 and TRBJ2-2 proteins fill in what lies around the CDR3, so the full variable domain reads DVKVTQSSRYLVKRTGEKVFLECVQDMDHENMFWYRQDPGLGLRLIYFSYDVKMKEKGDIPEGYSVSREKKERFSLILESASTNQTSMYLCASRSLVGGPHIGELFFGEGSRLTVL.